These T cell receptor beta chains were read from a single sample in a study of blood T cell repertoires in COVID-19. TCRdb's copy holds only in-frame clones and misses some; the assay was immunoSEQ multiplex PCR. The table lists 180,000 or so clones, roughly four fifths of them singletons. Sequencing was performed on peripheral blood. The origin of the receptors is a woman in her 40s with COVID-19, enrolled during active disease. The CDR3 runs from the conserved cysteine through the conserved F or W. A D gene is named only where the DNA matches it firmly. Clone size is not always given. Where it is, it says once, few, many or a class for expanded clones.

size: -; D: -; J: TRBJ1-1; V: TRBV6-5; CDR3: CASSYGTLSTEAFF; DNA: TGTGCCAGCAGTTATGGGACACTTAGTACTGAAGCTTTCTTT
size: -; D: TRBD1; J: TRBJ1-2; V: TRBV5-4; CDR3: CASRDRAVSNYGYTF; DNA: TGTGCCAGCCGGGACAGGGCCGTTTCTAACTATGGCTACACCTTC
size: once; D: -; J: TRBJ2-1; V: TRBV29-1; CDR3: CSVLLPGVVYNEQFF; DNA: TGCAGCGTTCTTCTCCCAGGGGTGGTCTACAATGAGCAGTTCTTC
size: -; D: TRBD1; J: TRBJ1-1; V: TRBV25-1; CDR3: CASSSRGPIWDTEAFF; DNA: TGTGCCAGCAGCAGCAGGGGGCCGATCTGGGACACTGAAGCTTTCTTT
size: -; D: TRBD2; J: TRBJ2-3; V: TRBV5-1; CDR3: CASSLTSGSVDTQYF; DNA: TGCGCCAGCAGCTTGACTAGCGGGAGTGTAGATACGCAGTATTTT
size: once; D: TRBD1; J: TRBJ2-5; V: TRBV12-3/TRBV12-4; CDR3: CASSRDRVETQYF; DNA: TGTGCCAGCAGTCGCGACAGGGTTGAGACCCAGTACTTC
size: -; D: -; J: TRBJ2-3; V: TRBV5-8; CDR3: CASSLALTTDTQYF; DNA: TGTGCCAGCAGCTTGGCTCTAACTACAGATACGCAGTATTTT
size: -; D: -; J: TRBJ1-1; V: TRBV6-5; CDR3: CASRGSRGTAFF; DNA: TGTGCCAGCAGAGGAAGTAGGGGGACAGCTTTCTTT
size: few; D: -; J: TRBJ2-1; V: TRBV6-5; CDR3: CASSYSRSRDNEQFF; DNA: TGTGCCAGCAGTTACTCGAGGTCCAGAGACAATGAGCAGTTCTTC
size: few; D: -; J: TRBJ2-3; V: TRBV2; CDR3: CASRGGETDTQYF; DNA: TGTGCCAGCAGAGGAGGGGAGACAGATACGCAGTATTTT
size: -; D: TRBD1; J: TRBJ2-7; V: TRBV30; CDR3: CAWSVGQGTYEQYF; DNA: TGTGCCTGGAGTGTAGGACAGGGAACGTACGAGCAGTACTTC
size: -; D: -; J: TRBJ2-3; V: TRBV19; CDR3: CASSMGGGTQYF; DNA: TGTGCCAGTAGTATGGGAGGGGGTACGCAGTATTTT
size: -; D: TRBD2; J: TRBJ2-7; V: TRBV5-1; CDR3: CASSLGGAGVDEQYF; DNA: TGCGCCAGCAGCTTGGGCGGAGCGGGAGTCGACGAGCAGTACTTC
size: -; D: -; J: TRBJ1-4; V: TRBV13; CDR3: CASSFRANEKLFF; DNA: TGTGCCAGCAGCTTTCGGGCTAATGAAAAACTGTTTTTT
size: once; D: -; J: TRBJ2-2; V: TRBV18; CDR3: CASSPLDNRNTGELFF; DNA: TGTGCCAGCTCCCCTCTTGACAATCGCAACACCGGGGAGCTGTTTTTT
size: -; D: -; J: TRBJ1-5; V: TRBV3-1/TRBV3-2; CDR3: CASRATGSNQPQHF; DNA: TGTGCCAGCAGGGCGACGGGGTCCAATCAGCCCCAGCATTTT
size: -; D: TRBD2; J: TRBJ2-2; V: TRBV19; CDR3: CASSIGREGTGELFF; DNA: TGTGCCAGTAGTATAGGACGGGAGGGCACCGGGGAGCTGTTTTTT
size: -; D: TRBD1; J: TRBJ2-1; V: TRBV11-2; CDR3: CASSLVRGSINEQFF; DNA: TGTGCCAGCAGCTTAGTCAGGGGGTCGATCAATGAGCAGTTCTTC
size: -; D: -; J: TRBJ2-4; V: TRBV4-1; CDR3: CASSQEGVAKNIQYF; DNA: TGCGCCAGCAGCCAAGAAGGGGTAGCCAAAAACATTCAGTACTTC
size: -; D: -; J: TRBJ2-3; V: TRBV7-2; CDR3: CASSPWTIGTDTQYF; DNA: TGTGCCAGCAGCCCCTGGACTATCGGCACAGATACGCAGTATTTT
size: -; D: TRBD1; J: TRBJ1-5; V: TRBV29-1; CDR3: CSVGTGGGNQPQHF; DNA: TGCAGCGTAGGGACAGGGGGCGGTAATCAGCCCCAGCATTTT
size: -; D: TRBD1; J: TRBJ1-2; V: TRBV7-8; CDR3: CASSNQIFLGSGTEDDGYTF; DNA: TGTGCCAGCAGCAACCAAATTTTTTTGGGGTCCGGGACAGAGGACGATGGCTACACCTTC
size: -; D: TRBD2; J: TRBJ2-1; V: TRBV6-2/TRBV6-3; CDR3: CASSYGKREGRYEQFF; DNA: TGTGCCAGCAGTTACGGGAAGCGGGAGGGTCGGTATGAGCAGTTCTTC
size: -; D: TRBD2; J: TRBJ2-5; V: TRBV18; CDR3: CASSLGRGVKTQYF; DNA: TGTGCCAGCTCACTAGGGAGGGGTGTCAAGACCCAGTACTTC
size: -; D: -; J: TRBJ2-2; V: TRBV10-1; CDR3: CASSGGLTGELFF; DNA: TGCGCCAGCAGTGGAGGTCTCACCGGGGAGCTGTTTTTT
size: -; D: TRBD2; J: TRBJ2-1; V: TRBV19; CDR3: CASSITSGYNEQFF; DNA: TGTGCCAGTAGTATTACTAGCGGATACAATGAGCAGTTCTTC
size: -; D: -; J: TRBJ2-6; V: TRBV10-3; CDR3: CAIGLSSGANVLTF; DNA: TGTGCCATCGGGCTTAGCTCTGGGGCCAACGTCCTGACTTTC
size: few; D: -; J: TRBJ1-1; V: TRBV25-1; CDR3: CASRVTGYTEAFF; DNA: TGTGCCAGCAGAGTAACAGGGTACACTGAAGCTTTCTTT
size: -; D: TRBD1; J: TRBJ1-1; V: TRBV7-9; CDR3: CASSLEDRGTEAFF; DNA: TGTGCCAGCAGCTTAGAAGACAGGGGGACTGAAGCTTTCTTT
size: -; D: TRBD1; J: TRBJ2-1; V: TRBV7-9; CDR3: CASSLDEGQGKNEQFF; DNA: TGTGCCAGCAGCTTAGACGAAGGACAGGGAAAAAATGAGCAGTTCTTC
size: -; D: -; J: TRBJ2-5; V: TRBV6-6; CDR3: CASSLTGTLGETQYF; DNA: TGTGCCAGCAGTTTAACCGGGACTTTGGGAGAGACCCAGTACTTC
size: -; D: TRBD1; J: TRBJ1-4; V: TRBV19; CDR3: CASSRGTGRELFF; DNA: TGTGCCAGTAGTAGAGGGACAGGGCGAGAACTGTTTTTT
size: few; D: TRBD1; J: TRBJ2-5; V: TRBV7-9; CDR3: CASSPPGQDQETQYF; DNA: TGTGCCAGCAGCCCCCCGGGACAGGACCAAGAGACCCAGTACTTC
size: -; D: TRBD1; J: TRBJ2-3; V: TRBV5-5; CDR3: CASSLWTGKRIPSTDTQYF; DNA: TGTGCCAGCAGCTTGTGGACAGGCAAAAGGATTCCTAGCACAGATACGCAGTATTTT